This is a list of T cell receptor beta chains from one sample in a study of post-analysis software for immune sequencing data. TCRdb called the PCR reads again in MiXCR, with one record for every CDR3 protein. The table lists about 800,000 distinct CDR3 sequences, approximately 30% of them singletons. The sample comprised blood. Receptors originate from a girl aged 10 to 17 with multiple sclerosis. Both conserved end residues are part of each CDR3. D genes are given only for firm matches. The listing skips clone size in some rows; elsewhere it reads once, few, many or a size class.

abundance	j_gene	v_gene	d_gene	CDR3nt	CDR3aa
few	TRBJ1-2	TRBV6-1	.	TGTGCCAGCAGTGGGGCTGCGGCTAACTATGGCTACACCTTC	CASSGAAANYGYTF
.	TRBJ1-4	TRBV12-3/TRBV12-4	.	TGTGCCAGCAGAGACGGACCATCTAATGAAAAACTGTTTTTT	CASRDGPSNEKLFF
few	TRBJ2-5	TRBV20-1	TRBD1	TGCAGCGCAGCTCGGGACAGCCGATTTGAGACCCAGTACTTC	CSAARDSRFETQYF
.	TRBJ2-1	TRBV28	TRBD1	TGTGCCAGCAGTTACCCGGGACAGGGGTACAATGAGCAGTTCTTC	CASSYPGQGYNEQFF
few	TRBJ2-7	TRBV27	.	TGTGCCAGCAGGTGGCAGGGGGGCTCCTACGAGCAGTACTTC	CASRWQGGSYEQYF
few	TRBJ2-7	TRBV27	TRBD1	TGTGCCAGCATGGAGGGACAGGGTATCAAGCAGTACTTC	CASMEGQGIKQYF
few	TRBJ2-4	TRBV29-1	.	TGCAGCGTTGAAGCAGGACTAGCCAAAAACATTCAGTACTTC	CSVEAGLAKNIQYF
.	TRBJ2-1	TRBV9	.	TGTGCCAGCAGCCGCTCCGGGACCCAAGCGGACCAGTTCTTC	CASSRSGTQADQFF
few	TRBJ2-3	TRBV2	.	TGTGCCAGCATAGGGAGGTGGAAGGATACGCAGTATTTT	CASIGRWKDTQYF
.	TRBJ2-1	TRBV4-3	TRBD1	TGCGCCAGCAGCCAAACAGGGGGAAGGGCCTTCTACAATGAGCAGTTCTTC	CASSQTGGRAFYNEQFF
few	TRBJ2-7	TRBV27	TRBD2	TGTGCCAGCAGTGCTACTAGCGGGAGGACCTACGAGCAGTACTTC	CASSATSGRTYEQYF
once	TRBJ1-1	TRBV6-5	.	TGTGCCAGCACTTCTATAAGTGGGAGCGCAGGAACTGAAGCTTTCTTT	CASTSISGSAGTEAFF
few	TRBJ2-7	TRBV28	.	TGTGCCAGCAGTACCTTCTTTAGCGAGCAGTACTTC	CASSTFFSEQYF
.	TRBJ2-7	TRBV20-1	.	TGCAGTGCTAGAGCTGGCAGCCTCTACGAGCAGTACTTC	CSARAGSLYEQYF
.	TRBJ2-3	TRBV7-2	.	TGTGCCAGCAGCTTAGCGGCGGTGGGAGATACGCAGTATTTT	CASSLAAVGDTQYF
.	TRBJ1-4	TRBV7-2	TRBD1	TGTGCCAGCAGCTTAGCGTGGGCCAGGGGGAATGAAAAACTGTTTTTT	CASSLAWARGNEKLFF
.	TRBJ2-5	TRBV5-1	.	TGCGCCAGCAGCCCCCGACAGATTCAGGAGACCCAGTACTTC	CASSPRQIQETQYF
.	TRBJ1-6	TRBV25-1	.	TGTGCCAGCAGTGAACCGCACGGTGGGGATTCACCCCTCCACTTT	CASSEPHGGDSPLHF
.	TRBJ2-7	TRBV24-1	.	TGTGCCACCTACAATGAGCAGTACTTC	CATYNEQYF
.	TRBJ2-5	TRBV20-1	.	TGCAGTGCTTTCAGGTTTAGCGTGGGTGAGACCCAGTACTTC	CSAFRFSVGETQYF
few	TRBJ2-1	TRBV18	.	TGTGCCAGCTCATCACTCGGGGGTAGCTCCTACAATGAGCAGTTCTTC	CASSSLGGSSYNEQFF
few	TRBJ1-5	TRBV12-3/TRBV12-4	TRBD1	TGTGCCAGCAGTTCGCACAGGGGGCAGCCCCAGCATTTT	CASSSHRGQPQHF
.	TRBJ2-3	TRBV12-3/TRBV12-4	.	TGTGCCAGCAGAATGAACACAGATACGCAGTATTTT	CASRMNTDTQYF
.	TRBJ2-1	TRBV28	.	TGTGCCAGCAGTCAAGGGGCGAAGAATGAGCAGTTCTTC	CASSQGAKNEQFF
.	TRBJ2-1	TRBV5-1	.	TGCGCCAGCAGAACCTCCGGGACGATATACAATGAGCAGTTCTTC	CASRTSGTIYNEQFF
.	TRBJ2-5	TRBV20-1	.	TGCAGTGCTATAAGGGGGACCTACCAAGAGACCCAGTACTTC	CSAIRGTYQETQYF
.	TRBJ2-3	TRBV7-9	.	TGTGCCAGCAGCTCAAGACTAGATATAGATACGCAGTATTTT	CASSSRLDIDTQYF
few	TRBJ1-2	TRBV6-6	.	TGTGCCAGCAGCCCTCAGACAGCTAGTTATGGCTACACCTTC	CASSPQTASYGYTF
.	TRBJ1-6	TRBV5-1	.	TGCGCCAGCAGCTTCGTCGGCACAGCTAATTCACCCCTCCACTTT	CASSFVGTANSPLHF
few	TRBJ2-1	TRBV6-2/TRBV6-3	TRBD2	TGTGCCAGCAGTCATGAATTAGCGGGAGTTGATAATGAGCAGTTCTTC	CASSHELAGVDNEQFF
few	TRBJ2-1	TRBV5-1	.	TGCGCCAGCAGCTCATCACCGGGAGTTAATGAGCAGTTCTTC	CASSSSPGVNEQFF
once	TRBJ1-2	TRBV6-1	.	TGTGCCAGCAGAACCAGGGGCAACTATGGCTACACCTTC	CASRTRGNYGYTF
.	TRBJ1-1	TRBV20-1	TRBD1	TGCAGTGCTACCCTCACAGGGGGAAACACTGAAGCTTTCTTT	CSATLTGGNTEAFF
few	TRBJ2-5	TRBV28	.	TGTGCCAGCAGTTTGGTCTCCCGGCCGGAAGGGACCCAGTACTTC	CASSLVSRPEGTQYF
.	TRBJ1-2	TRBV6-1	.	TGTGCCAGCAGTGAACTTCGGGGGCCCTATGGCTACACCTTC	CASSELRGPYGYTF
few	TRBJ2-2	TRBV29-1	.	TGCAGCGTTGAAGTCAGGACGAACACCGGGGAGCTGTTTTTT	CSVEVRTNTGELFF
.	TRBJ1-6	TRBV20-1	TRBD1	TGCAGTGTCGGGACAGATAGGGTCACCTATAATTCACCCCTCCACTTT	CSVGTDRVTYNSPLHF
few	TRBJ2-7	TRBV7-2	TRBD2	TGTGCCAGCAGCTTCGCAGGGGGACTAGCGGGAGTCCCCTACGAGCAGTACTTC	CASSFAGGLAGVPYEQYF
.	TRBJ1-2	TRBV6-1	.	TGTGCCAGCAGTGAAACTTCGTGGACCTCGGGGGGCTACACCTTC	CASSETSWTSGGYTF